This entry describes one T cell receptor (beta chain). Its cognate antigen has yet to be identified. The sample holds no much larger clone one base away, and base qualities are not on file. The time point label, as the study defines it: naive CD8 control sorted from an acute-time-point sample. Enrolled in the Montreal Hepatitis C Cohort (HEPCO) in Canada, the donors were people who inject drugs, and these donors were followed every 3 months. Acute primary HCV infection was defined as a positive HCV RNA or antibody test after a negative test within the previous 24 weeks. CD3, CD8 and CD45RO antibodies were used for surface staining, and dead cells were excluded with an aqua fixable dye. The cohort also had 6 subjects who developed chronic infection, defined as being HCV RNA positive at 24 weeks. Negative selection by means of the MACS CD8+ T cell Isolation Kit yielded CD8+ T cells from peripheral blood mononuclear cells recovered from cryopreservation by thawing. A BD FACSAria II cell sorter was used to sort the cells.

The data are from a study of CD8 T cells in acute hepatitis C reinfection listed by TCRdb under 2021. The study in broad terms: This study examined the TCRbeta repertoire of CD8+ T cells that recognize the HCV NS3-1073 epitope, both during acute infection and after viral clearance. Paired acute and follow-up samples were contributed by four of the spontaneous resolvers.

Genomic DNA was extracted from FACS-sorted cells, and TCRbeta chains were sequenced through the commercial immunoSEQ service. The authors' pipeline ran thus. The repertoire data were analyzed using ImmunoSEQ Analyzer software v3.0 and R v3.5.1. Only productive rearrangements were analyzed, because any sequences with stop codons or out-of-frame rearrangements were filtered out. Simpson diversity, Shannon entropy, CDR3 length and nucleotide addition metrics were supplied by the sequencing provider. Clonotypes were grouped by frequency as dominant, sub-dominant, low or lowest abundance, and most analyses excluded clonotypes below 0.1%. Any CDR3 amino acid clonotype present in at least two subjects at a cumulative frequency of at least 0.5% was labeled public. TCRdb took over this immuneACCESS table, retaining in-frame rearrangements with V and J assigned. Such tables are incomplete; in checked studies, under half of the missing clones stem from an unresolved V gene, and the remainder is unexplained. For V, J and clone size, that table is used; D and trimming come from the DNA. The sample table records 35,000 to 40,000 clones; about 83% of these occur just once. The leading ten clones occupy more than 0.4% of the sample.

The research as a whole found: About a dozen public clonotypes were found regardless of outcome, and V04-02/J02-02 was used by one public clonotype. Because bulk sequencing was performed on the TCRbeta chain only, alphabeta pairing of public clonotypes could not be determined. It was rare for CDR3 sequences to be shared with other epitopes, and exact matching may have been limited by differing sequencing approaches. All groups preferentially used the TRBV04 and TRBV06 gene families, and overrepresentation in the naive pool did not explain this preferential usage. Diversity in the NS3-1073 specific repertoires was high, and no significant differences in diversity emerged among acute resolver, follow-up resolver and acute chronic samples. No follow-up repertoires were available for chronically infected subjects, since NS3-1073 specific cells were too rare to be sorted.

Clipping removes 5 bases from V and 6 bases from J, with 10 as the unmatched junction base count. Inclusive of the bounding cysteine and phenylalanine, the CDR3 is 15 residues long. The CDR3 DNA has 45 bases and is translated from base 1. CDR1 and CDR2, looked up from the germline V gene, are MNHEY and SVGAGI. The V and J genes are TRBV6-5 and TRBJ2-3; 8 central nucleotides agree with TRBD1. The sequenced sample consisted of naive CD8+ T cells from PBMCs. This specimen's cell subset or site label, interpreted: sorted total naive CD45RO-negative CD8+ T cells. This clonotype originated in a man aged 25-40 years with chronic hepatitis C. The sequence in DNA is TGTGCCAGCAGTCGCCTGGCAGGGGGCCAGGATACGCAGTATTTT. It encodes CASSRLAGGQDTQYF.